This T cell receptor (beta chain) was captured in a study of T cell clonotyping in hematopoietic cell transplantation. This clone was found once. Its antigen is currently unknown. CDR1 is MDHEN and CDR2 is SYDVKM in the germline V gene. V shed 5 bases and J 1 base; nucleotides not matched to a gene: 6. This CDR3 has 15 residues. The study's findings and limits: Pathologically expanded recipient clonotypes increased progressively from day 30 to day 180 as diversity fell. No sorting was done, leaving CD4 and CD8 contributions mixed. Graft donor and pretransplant recipient Inverse Simpson Index values predicted broader posttransplant TCR diversity.

Only in-frame clones appear in the TCRdb table, and some are missing; sequencing was by immunoSEQ multiplex PCR. The sample consists of fewer than 40,000 clones, 80% to 90% of them appearing once. The sequencing sample was made of peripheral blood mononuclear cells. This clonotype was obtained from a woman between 35 and 50 years old in good health. Some clones in this sample may be carry-over from other donors' samples. V usage is TRBV28 and J usage is TRBJ1-1; 8 nucleotides line up with TRBD1. CDR3 amino acids: CASSPEQGGNTEAFF. As DNA, the CDR3 is TGTGCCAGCAGTCCCGAACAGGGGGGGAACACTGAAGCTTTCTTT.